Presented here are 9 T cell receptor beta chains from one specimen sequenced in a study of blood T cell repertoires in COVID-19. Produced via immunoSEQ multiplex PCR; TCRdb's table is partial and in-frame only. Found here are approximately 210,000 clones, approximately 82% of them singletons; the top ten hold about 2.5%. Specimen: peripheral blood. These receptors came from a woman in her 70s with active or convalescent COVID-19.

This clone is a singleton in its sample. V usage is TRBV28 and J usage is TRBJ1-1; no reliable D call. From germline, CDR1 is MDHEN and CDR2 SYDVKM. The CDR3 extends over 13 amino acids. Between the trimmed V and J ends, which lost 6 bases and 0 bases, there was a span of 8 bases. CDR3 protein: CASSDTLNTEAFF. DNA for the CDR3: TGTGCCAGCAGCGACACCTTGAACACTGAAGCTTTCTTT.

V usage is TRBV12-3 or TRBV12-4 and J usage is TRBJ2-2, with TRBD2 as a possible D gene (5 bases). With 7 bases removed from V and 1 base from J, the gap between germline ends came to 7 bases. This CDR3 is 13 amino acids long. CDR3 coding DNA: TGTGCCAGCAAGACTATGAACACCGGGGAGCTGTTTTTT. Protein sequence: CASKTMNTGELFF.

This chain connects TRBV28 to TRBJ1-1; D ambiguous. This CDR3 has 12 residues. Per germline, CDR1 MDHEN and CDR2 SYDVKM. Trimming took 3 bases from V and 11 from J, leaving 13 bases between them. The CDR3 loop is CASSFPGRGAFF. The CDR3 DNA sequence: TGTGCCAGCAGTTTCCCGGGCCGAGGGGCTTTCTTT.

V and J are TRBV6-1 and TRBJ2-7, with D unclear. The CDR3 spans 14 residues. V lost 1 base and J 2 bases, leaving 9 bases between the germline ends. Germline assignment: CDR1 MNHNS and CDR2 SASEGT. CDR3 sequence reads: CASSEGGSAYEQYF. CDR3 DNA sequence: TGTGCCAGCAGTGAAGGAGGCTCAGCCTACGAGCAGTACTTC.

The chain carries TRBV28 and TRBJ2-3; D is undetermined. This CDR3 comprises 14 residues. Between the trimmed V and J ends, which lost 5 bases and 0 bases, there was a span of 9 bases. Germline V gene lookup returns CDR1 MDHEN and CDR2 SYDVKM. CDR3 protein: CASSPRLSTDTQYF. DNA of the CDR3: TGTGCCAGCAGTCCCCGACTGAGCACAGATACGCAGTATTTT. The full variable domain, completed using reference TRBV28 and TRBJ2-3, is DVKVTQSSRYLVKRTGEKVFLECVQDMDHENMFWYRQDPGLGLRLIYFSYDVKMKEKGDIPEGYSVSREKKERFSLILESASTNQTSMYLCASSPRLSTDTQYFGPGTRLTVL.

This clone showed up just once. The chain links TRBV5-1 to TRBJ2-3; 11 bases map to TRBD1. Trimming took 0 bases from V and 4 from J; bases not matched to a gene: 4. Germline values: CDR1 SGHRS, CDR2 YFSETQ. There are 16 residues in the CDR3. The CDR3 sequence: CASSLAGTGGADTQYF. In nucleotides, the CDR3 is TGCGCCAGCAGCTTGGCAGGGACAGGGGGGGCAGATACGCAGTATTTT.

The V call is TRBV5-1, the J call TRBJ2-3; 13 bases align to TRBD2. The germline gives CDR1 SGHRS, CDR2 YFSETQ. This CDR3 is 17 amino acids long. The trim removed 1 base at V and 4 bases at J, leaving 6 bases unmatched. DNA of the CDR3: TGCGCCAGCAGCTTGTGGACTAGCGGGAGTAGGGCAGATACGCAGTATTTT. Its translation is CASSLWTSGSRADTQYF.

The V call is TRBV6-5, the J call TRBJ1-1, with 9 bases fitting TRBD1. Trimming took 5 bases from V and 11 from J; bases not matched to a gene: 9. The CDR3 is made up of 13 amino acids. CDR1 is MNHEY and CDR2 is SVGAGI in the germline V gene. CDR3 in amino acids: CASSKPGTGSAFF. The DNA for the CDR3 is TGTGCCAGCAGTAAACCCGGGACAGGGAGCGCTTTCTTT.

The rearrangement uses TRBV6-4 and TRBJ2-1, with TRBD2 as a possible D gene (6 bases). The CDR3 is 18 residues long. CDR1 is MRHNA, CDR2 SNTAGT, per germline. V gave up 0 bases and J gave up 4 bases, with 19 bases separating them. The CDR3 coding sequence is TGTGCCAGCAGTGACTCGGGCAGCGGGCGACTAGGTTACAATGAGCAGTTCTTC. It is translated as CASSDSGSGRLGYNEQFF.